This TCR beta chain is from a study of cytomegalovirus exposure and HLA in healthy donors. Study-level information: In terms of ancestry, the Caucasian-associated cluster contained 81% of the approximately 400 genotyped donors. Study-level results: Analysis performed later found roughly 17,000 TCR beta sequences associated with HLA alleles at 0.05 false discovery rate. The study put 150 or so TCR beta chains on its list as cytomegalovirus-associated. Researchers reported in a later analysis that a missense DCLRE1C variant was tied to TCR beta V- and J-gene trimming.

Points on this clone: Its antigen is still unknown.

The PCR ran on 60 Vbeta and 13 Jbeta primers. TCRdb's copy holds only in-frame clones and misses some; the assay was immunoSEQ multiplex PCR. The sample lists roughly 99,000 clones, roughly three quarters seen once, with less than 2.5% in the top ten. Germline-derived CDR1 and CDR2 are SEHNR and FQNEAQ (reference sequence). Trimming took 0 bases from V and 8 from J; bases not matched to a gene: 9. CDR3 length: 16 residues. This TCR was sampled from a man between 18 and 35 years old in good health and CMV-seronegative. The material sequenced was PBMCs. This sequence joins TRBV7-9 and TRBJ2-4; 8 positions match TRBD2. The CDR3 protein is CASSLAGTGGWYIQYF. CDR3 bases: TGTGCCAGCAGCTTAGCCGGGACGGGGGGGTGGTACATTCAGTACTTC. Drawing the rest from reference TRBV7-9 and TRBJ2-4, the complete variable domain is DTGVSQNPRHKITKRGQNVTFRCDPISEHNRLYWYRQTLGQGPEFLTYFQNEAQLEKSRLLSDRFSAERPKGSFSTLEIQRTEQGDSAMYLCASSLAGTGGWYIQYFGAGTRLSVL.